The source of this T cell receptor beta chain is a study of blood T cell repertoires in COVID-19. As for the study in general: Italy, Spain and the United States were the sources of the convalescent and acute COVID-19 samples.

Original handling: Estimation of nucleated cell counts was performed using reference gene primer amplification. This table comes from immunoSEQ multiplex PCR, and its TCRdb copy is limited to in-frame clones, with some not included. That table gives V, J and clone size, and the DNA gave D and trimming. The sample holds about 140,000 clones, more than 65% seen once. This CDR3 has 13 amino acids. Trimming pared 0 bases from V and 5 bases from J, leaving 6 bases between. CDR1 and CDR2 (germline): SGHRS, YFSETQ. The sequenced sample was peripheral blood. This clonotype was obtained from an older woman with acute or convalescent COVID-19. The chain is built from TRBV5-1 and TRBJ2-1; a possible D gene is TRBD2 (5 bases). In DNA, the CDR3 is TGCGCCAGCAGCTTGGCCGGGGACAATGAGCAGTTCTTC. Translation: CASSLAGDNEQFF.